The next 32 T cell receptor beta chains were all read from a single sample in a study of T-cell memory formation after mild COVID-19 (dated by TCRdb to about 2021). The library was obtained by 5' RACE. Sequencing took place on an Illumina NovaSeq 6000. In TCRdb, the public reads were trimmed at Q25 with fastp and aligned with MiXCR, with productive beta chains retained. Duplicate CDR3 protein sequences are folded into a single record with the most common DNA and genes. Within this sample are fewer than 450,000 distinct CDR3 sequences, with under 25% of them counted one time only. The ten largest clones add up to roughly an eighth of the sample. The sequenced material came from PBMCs or a T cell subset sorted from them (not recorded which). The receptor set was obtained from an adult woman who had mild COVID-19 (a few samples of this study predate the infection). The sample titles of this study are shuffled in the database, so cell type and time point are left out; the donor was told from shared clones.

The chain links TRBV3-1 to TRBJ2-1, with D possibly matching TRBD2 (5 bases). Germline CDR1 LGHDT, CDR2 YNNKEL (reference sequence). CDR3 length: 13 amino acids. Trimming removed 5 bases at V and 4 bases at J, with 9 bases between. The CDR3 sequence: CASSSLDYNEQFF. The DNA of the CDR3 is TGTGCCAGCAGCTCACTAGATTACAATGAGCAGTTCTTC.

The gene calls are TRBV5-1 and TRBJ2-5; perhaps TRBD2 as D (6 bases). The CDR3 contains 14 residues. Trimming pared 7 bases from V and 0 bases from J, leaving 13 bases between. CDR1 is SGHRS, CDR2 YFSETQ, per germline. CDR3 residues: CASGGVGYQETQYF. The CDR3 nucleotides are TGCGCCAGCGGAGGGGTGGGGTACCAAGAGACCCAGTACTTC.

This rearrangement joins TRBV5-6 to TRBJ2-1; 9 nucleotides match TRBD1. The CDR3 is 15 residues long. The V gene's germline CDR1 is SGHDT and CDR2 YYEEEE. Germline trimming cut 3 bases from V and 8 bases from J; bases unmatched to any gene: 9. The CDR3, as DNA: TGTGCCAGCAGCTCCAGACAGGGGGGAAGAGATGAGCAGTTCTTC. Its protein product is CASSSRQGGRDEQFF.

In its sample, this clonotype was seen many times. The rearrangement joins TRBV18 to TRBJ1-3; 11 bases match TRBD1. Unmatched junction bases numbered 4, after V lost 3 bases and J lost 0 bases. Looked up from germline, CDR1 is KGHSH and CDR2 is LQKENI. This CDR3 comprises 17 residues. CDR3 bases: TGTGCCAGCTCACCGGGACAGGGGGTTATCTCTGGAAACACCATATATTTT. This codes for CASSPGQGVISGNTIYF. Variable domain in full (rest from reference TRBV18 and TRBJ1-3): NAGVMQNPRHLVRRRGQEARLRCSPMKGHSHVYWYRQLPEEGLKFMVYLQKENIIDESGMPKERFSAEFPKEGPSILRIQQVVRGDSAAYFCASSPGQGVISGNTIYFGEGSWLTVV.

This clonotype came up a few times. CDR3 protein: CASSWTVGYGYTF. The CDR3 nucleotides read TGTGCCAGCAGTTGGACAGTCGGGTATGGCTACACCTTC. The J gene is TRBJ1-2, the V gene TRBV6-2 or TRBV6-3; D may be TRBD1 (6 bases). This CDR3 has 13 amino acids. V dropped 4 bases and J dropped 5 bases, with 11 bases sitting between them. Looked up from germline, CDR1 is MNHEY and CDR2 is SVGEGT.

In its sample, this clonotype was seen many times. V is TRBV2 and J is TRBJ2-3; 7 bases fit TRBD2. Germline V gene data show CDR1 as SNHLY and CDR2 as FYNNEI. The CDR3 consists of 17 residues. V was clipped by 0 bases and J by 0 bases; unmatched bases: 6. CDR3 sequence reads: CASSEALRTSSTDTQYF. For the CDR3, the DNA is TGTGCCAGCAGTGAAGCGCTCCGGACTAGTAGCACAGATACGCAGTATTTT.

This clonotype was recorded a few times. The chain employs TRBV14 and TRBJ2-1, with 9 bases aligning to TRBD1. The germline gives CDR1 SGHDN, CDR2 FVKESK. The V gene end was trimmed by 1 base and the J gene end by 8 bases; junction bases not matched to a gene: 6. CDR3 length: 15 residues. The CDR3 sequence: CASSQGGTGNDEQFF. The CDR3 DNA follows: TGTGCCAGCAGCCAAGGAGGGACAGGGAACGATGAGCAGTTCTTC.

This clonotype was detected only a few times. J is TRBJ2-7 and V is TRBV3-1, with D possibly TRBD2 on 6 matching bases. V was cut by 1 base and J by 4 bases, with 14 bases left in between. The CDR3 is 15 residues long. Germline V gene lookup returns CDR1 LGHDT and CDR2 YNNKEL (reference sequence). The CDR3 DNA reads as TGTGCCAGCAGCCAAGGACAGACTAGGACGTACGAGCAGTACTTC. It codes for CASSQGQTRTYEQYF.

V gene TRBV6-6 combines with J gene TRBJ1-2; D remains ambiguous. The CDR3 covers 14 residues. The V and J ends lost 5 bases and 4 bases respectively, with 14 bases between them. Looked up from germline, CDR1 is MNHNY and CDR2 is SVGAGI (reference sequence). CDR3 DNA sequence: TGTGCCAGCAGTAATCCGGGCCCTATCTATGGCTACACCTTC. It codes for CASSNPGPIYGYTF.

This clonotype has just a few counts. The J gene is TRBJ1-1, the V gene TRBV6-2 or TRBV6-3, with a tentative D call TRBD1 (6 bases). Trimming cost V 1 base and J 1 base, with 10 bases left between them. The CDR3 loop spans 15 amino acids. Germline V CDR1 and CDR2: MNHEY, SVGEGT. This CDR3 reads CASSYWGRENTEAFF. The CDR3 coding sequence is TGTGCCAGCAGTTACTGGGGGCGAGAGAACACTGAAGCTTTCTTT.

The table lists this clonotype with many counts. The V and J genes are TRBV9 and TRBJ1-6; unclear D gene. Trimming took off 0 bases at V and 5 bases at J, with 12 bases between the two ends. CDR3 length equals 16 residues. Germline V gene data show CDR1 as SGDLS and CDR2 as YYNGEE. CDR3 nucleotide sequence: TGTGCCAGCAGCGTAGGAGGAATCAGGAATAATTCACCCCTCCACTTT. It encodes CASSVGGIRNNSPLHF.

The V and J genes are TRBV5-1 and TRBJ2-7, with 9 bases aligning to TRBD1. V was pared by 4 bases and J by 4 bases, with 3 bases of the junction left unmatched. The CDR3 is 13 residues long. CDR1 and CDR2 (germline): SGHRS, YFSETQ. The CDR3 loop reads CASSRTGDYEQYF. The CDR3 DNA reads as TGCGCCAGCAGCAGGACAGGGGATTACGAGCAGTACTTC.

This clonotype was found a few times. The V gene is TRBV24-1, the J gene TRBJ2-5, with D possibly being TRBD1 or TRBD2 (5 bases each). CDR3 length: 15 amino acids. V lost 2 bases, J lost 4 bases, and 13 bases lay in between. Germline CDR1 and CDR2: KGHDR and SFDVKD. DNA of the CDR3: TGTGCCACCAGTGATTGGGGGAGCACCGCAGAGACCCAGTACTTC. It specifies CATSDWGSTAETQYF.

The V call is TRBV30, the J call TRBJ2-5; no definite D call. The germline V gene encodes CDR1 GTSNPN and CDR2 SVGIG (reference sequence). The germline V and J ends were trimmed by 5 bases and 10 bases, with 20 bases remaining between them. This CDR3 is built from 13 residues. The CDR3 region is CAWGLVLNRDQYF. CDR3 coding DNA: TGTGCCTGGGGCCTTGTTTTAAATAGGGACCAGTACTTC.

The CDR3 sequence: CSVDHGNEQYF. CDR3 sequence (DNA): TGCAGCGTTGATCATGGGAACGAGCAGTACTTC. V usage is TRBV29-1 and J usage is TRBJ2-7; no firm D call. Germline V gene data show CDR1 as SQVTM and CDR2 as ANQGSEA. The V and J ends lost 3 bases and 5 bases respectively, with 8 bases between them. The CDR3 spans 11 residues.

This clonotype turned up a few times. The chain couples TRBV10-3 to TRBJ2-1; D remains ambiguous. The ends were cut back, 0 bases at V and 16 bases at J, with 16 bases in the middle. CDR1 and CDR2 (germline): ENHRY, SYGVKD. The CDR3 spans 13 residues. This CDR3 reads CAISESPTPWDFF. The DNA of the CDR3 is TGTGCCATCAGTGAGTCGCCGACCCCGTGGGATTTCTTC.

The rearrangement joins TRBV4-1 to TRBJ1-6; D perhaps matches TRBD1 (5 bases). The CDR3 runs to 17 residues. V was cut by 1 base and J by 7 bases, with 17 bases left in between. Germline values: CDR1 MGHRA, CDR2 YSYEKL. DNA of the CDR3: TGCGCCAGCAGCCAAGCCCCCCGTCGGGGGGGGAATTCACCCCTCCACTTT. Protein product: CASSQAPRRGGNSPLHF.

The chain joins TRBV5-5 to TRBJ2-7; D is perhaps TRBD1 (5 bases). Germline CDR1 SGHKS, CDR2 YYEKEE (reference sequence). Trimming stripped 2 bases from V and 6 bases from J, with 9 bases between. The CDR3 totals 12 residues. The CDR3 reads CASSFWGREQYF. CDR3 DNA sequence: TGTGCCAGCAGCTTTTGGGGCCGCGAGCAGTACTTC.

The chain is built from TRBV6-5 and TRBJ2-7, with 9 bases identical to TRBD1. The CDR3 loop spans 15 amino acids. The V gene's germline CDR1 is MNHEY and CDR2 SVGAGI. V was pared by 2 bases and J by 3 bases, with 5 bases of the junction left unmatched. The CDR3 DNA follows: TGTGCCAGCAGTTACGACAGGGGGTCATTCTACGAGCAGTACTTC. This sequence encodes CASSYDRGSFYEQYF.

The chain joins TRBV29-1 to TRBJ1-2, with D possibly being TRBD1 (5 bases). Germline CDR1 SQVTM, CDR2 ANQGSEA. V shed 7 bases and J shed 5 bases, with 8 bases lying between them. This CDR3 contains 10 residues. The CDR3 nucleotides read TGCAGCGCGGGGCCTTATGGCTACACCTTC. Translation: CSAGPYGYTF.

V gene TRBV2 combines with J gene TRBJ2-1; D gene ambiguous. The CDR3 spans 12 residues. CDR1 and CDR2 (germline): SNHLY, FYNNEI. V was clipped by 4 bases and J by 3 bases, with 4 bases between them. CDR3 coding DNA: TGTGCCAGCAGTGCGCACTACAATGAGCAGTTCTTC. It translates to CASSAHYNEQFF.

This clonotype was seen a single time. This chain connects TRBV14 to TRBJ1-4; D may be TRBD1 (6 bases). V lost 4 bases and J lost 0, with 9 bases in between. The CDR3 extends over 15 amino acids. CDR1 SGHDN and CDR2 FVKESK come from the germline V gene. The CDR3 coding sequence is TGTGCCAGCAGCCGGGACATCTCAACTAATGAAAAACTGTTTTTT. It encodes CASSRDISTNEKLFF.

This sequence joins TRBV5-5 and TRBJ2-1; 14 bases map to TRBD2. There are 17 residues in the CDR3. The germline CDR1 and CDR2 sequences are SGHKS and YYEKEE (reference sequence). The J segment lost 5 bases and the V segment lost 2 bases, leaving 6 bases of the junction unmatched. The CDR3 nucleotides read TGTGCCAGCAGCTTTTCGGGACTAGCGGGGGCCCACAATGAGCAGTTCTTC. Its protein product is CASSFSGLAGAHNEQFF.

This clonotype came up a few times. The chain is built from TRBV6-2 or TRBV6-3 and TRBJ2-7; D may match TRBD1 or TRBD2 (5 bases each). The ends were cut back, 6 bases at V and 4 bases at J, with 19 bases in the middle. CDR1 and CDR2 (germline): MNHEY, SVGEGT. This CDR3 spans 15 amino acids. This chain's CDR3 is CASRRTSYREYEQYF. DNA for the CDR3: TGTGCCAGCAGACGGACAAGTTATCGGGAATACGAGCAGTACTTC.

This clonotype was seen just once. The V and J genes are TRBV3-1 and TRBJ2-5; no firm D call. Trimming left V 3 bases short and J 5 bases short, with 13 bases between. The CDR3 consists of 14 residues. Per germline, CDR1 LGHDT and CDR2 YNNKEL (reference sequence). The CDR3 reads CASSQAQMGETQYF. Written as DNA, the CDR3 is TGTGCCAGCAGCCAGGCCCAGATGGGGGAGACCCAGTACTTC.

This clonotype is a singleton in its sample. The chain carries TRBV14 and TRBJ1-2; possible D gene TRBD1, 6 bases. V was clipped by 1 base and J by 4 bases, with 10 bases between them. The V gene's germline CDR1 is SGHDN and CDR2 FVKESK. This CDR3 is built from 14 residues. Here the CDR3 reads CASSQGVGGYGYTF. In nucleotides, the CDR3 is TGTGCCAGCAGCCAAGGTGTAGGGGGCTATGGCTACACCTTC.

This clonotype was observed a handful of times. The chain employs TRBV6-5 and TRBJ1-2; D may be TRBD1 (6 bases). CDR3 length equals 12 residues. V dropped 8 bases and J dropped 7 bases, with 14 bases sitting between them. Per the germline V gene, CDR1 is MNHEY and CDR2 is SVGAGI. The CDR3 region is CASFRGGLGYTF. CDR3 bases: TGTGCCAGCTTCCGGGGGGGGCTTGGCTACACCTTC.

The chain combines TRBV20-1 with TRBJ2-1; TRBD2 might be the D (5 bases). Per the germline V gene, CDR1 is DFQATT and CDR2 is SNEGSKA (reference sequence). Deletions cut 4 bases from V and 3 bases from J, with 16 bases between. The CDR3 consists of 15 residues. CDR3 amino acids: CSAILGASDYNEQFF. DNA for the CDR3: TGCAGTGCTATCCTGGGAGCGAGCGACTACAATGAGCAGTTCTTC.

This clonotype was seen repeatedly, ten times or more. V usage is TRBV12-3 or TRBV12-4 and J usage is TRBJ2-7; no clear D. V was trimmed by 2 bases and J by 7 bases, leaving 6 bases between them. The length of the CDR3 is 11 residues. The CDR3 nucleotides are TGTGCCAGCAGTTTACGCGGAGAGCAGTACTTC. It encodes CASSLRGEQYF.

This clonotype occurred a few times. The chain recombines TRBV3-1 with TRBJ2-3, with D perhaps TRBD2 (5 bases). The CDR3 loop spans 15 amino acids. Germline CDR1 is LGHDT and CDR2 is YNNKEL (reference sequence). V gave up 4 bases and J gave up 2 bases, with 13 bases separating them. The CDR3 nucleotides read TGTGCCAGCAGCCCTCTAGCATCTCTCACAGATACGCAGTATTTT. It is translated as CASSPLASLTDTQYF.

At least ten counts were recorded for this clonotype. The CDR3, as DNA: TGTGCCAGCAGCCCGGGACAGGGAGTAAACATTCAGTACTTC. This encodes CASSPGQGVNIQYF. V is TRBV7-6 and J is TRBJ2-4, with 9 positions matching TRBD1. The CDR3 sequence is 14 residues long. The junction had 5 bases not matched to a gene; V was cut back by 5 bases and J by 6 bases. Germline CDR1 reads SGHVS; CDR2 reads FNYEAQ.

The sample holds many counts of this clonotype. This sequence joins TRBV18 and TRBJ2-7; 9 positions agree with TRBD1. The length of the CDR3 is 16 residues. Germline CDR1 and CDR2: KGHSH and LQKENI. V lost 3 bases and J lost 3; bases outside the gene matches: 9. In DNA form, the CDR3 reads TGTGCCAGCTCACCTACCGGGACAGGGCAACTCTACGAGCAGTACTTC. This sequence encodes CASSPTGTGQLYEQYF.